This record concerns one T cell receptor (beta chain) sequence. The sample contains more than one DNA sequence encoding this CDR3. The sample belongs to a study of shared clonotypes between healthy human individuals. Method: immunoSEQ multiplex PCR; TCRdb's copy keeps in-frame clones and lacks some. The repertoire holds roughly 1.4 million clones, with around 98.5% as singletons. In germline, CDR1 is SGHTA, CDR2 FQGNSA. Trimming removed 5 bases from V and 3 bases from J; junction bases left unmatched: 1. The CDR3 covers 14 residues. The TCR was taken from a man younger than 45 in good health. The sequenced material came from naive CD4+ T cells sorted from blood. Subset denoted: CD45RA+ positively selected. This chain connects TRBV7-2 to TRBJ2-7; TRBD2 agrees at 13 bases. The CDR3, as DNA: TGTGCCAGCAGCCGGACTAGCGGGAGCTACGAGCAGTACTTC. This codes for CASSRTSGSYEQYF. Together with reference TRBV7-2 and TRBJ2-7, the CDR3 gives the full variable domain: GAGVSQSPSNKVTEKGKDVELRCDPISGHTALYWYRQSLGQGLEFLIYFQGNSAPDKSGLPSDRFSAERTGGSVSTLTIQRTQQEDSAVYLCASSRTSGSYEQYFGPGTRLTVT.